A selection of T cell receptor beta chains follows, all from one sample in a study of somatic mutations in cytotoxic T cells in rheumatoid arthritis. Generated by immunoSEQ multiplex PCR, the TCRdb table keeps only in-frame clones and is missing some. Of around 6,000 clones listed, approximately 82% are singletons. The sample was CD8+ T cells sorted from blood. The receptor source for this set is an adult with rheumatoid arthritis. Both conserved end residues are part of each CDR3. Fields, in order: D gene, clone size, V gene, J gene, CDR3 protein, CDR3 DNA. The D gene is left open where the match is weak. Clone size is stated in some rows and not others, as once, few, many or a class when expanded.

NA	NA	TRBV9	TRBJ1-5	CASSVHPDRPNSNQPQHF	TGTGCCAGCAGCGTCCACCCGGACAGACCCAATAGCAATCAGCCCCAGCATTTT
NA	NA	TRBV6-4	TRBJ2-6	CASSDGLSGANVLTF	TGTGCCAGCAGTGACGGCCTCTCTGGGGCCAACGTCCTGACTTTC
TRBD1	NA	TRBV15	TRBJ2-4	CATSRGDSKNIQYF	TGTGCCACCAGCAGAGGGGACAGTAAAAACATTCAGTACTTC
NA	NA	TRBV7-6	TRBJ2-3	CASSSVGDTQYF	TGTGCCAGCAGCAGTGTTGGAGATACGCAGTATTTT
NA	NA	TRBV5-8	TRBJ2-5	CASSTGQLSGEETQYF	TGTGCCAGCAGCACAGGACAGCTCTCAGGGGAAGAGACCCAGTACTTC
NA	NA	TRBV7-9	TRBJ1-1	CASRAGGGTEAFF	TGTGCCAGCAGGGCCGGGGGGGGTACTGAAGCTTTCTTT
TRBD2	few	TRBV5-4	TRBJ2-1	CASVFRGSDEQFF	TGTGCCAGCGTATTTCGCGGGAGTGATGAGCAGTTCTTC
NA	NA	TRBV5-4	TRBJ1-2	CASSFNKGHYGYTF	TGTGCCAGCAGCTTTAATAAGGGGCACTATGGCTACACCTTC
NA	NA	TRBV6-1	TRBJ1-5	CASSSRAYSNQPQHF	TGTGCCAGCAGTTCGCGGGCTTATAGCAATCAGCCCCAGCATTTT
NA	NA	TRBV28	TRBJ2-2	CASSQTGIPGELFF	TGTGCCAGCAGCCAAACGGGGATCCCCGGGGAGCTGTTTTTT
TRBD2	large	TRBV27	TRBJ2-3	CASTISGSTDTQYF	TGTGCCAGCACTATTAGCGGGTCCACAGATACGCAGTATTTT
NA	few	TRBV6-4	TRBJ2-7	CASSMSDGSYEQYF	TGTGCCAGCAGTATGAGCGACGGTTCCTACGAGCAGTACTTC
TRBD2	NA	TRBV7-2	TRBJ2-7	CASSLLAGGPGEQYF	TGTGCCAGCAGCCTCCTAGCGGGAGGGCCGGGGGAGCAGTACTTC
TRBD2	NA	TRBV7-8	TRBJ2-7	CASSSGREVGEQYF	TGTGCCAGCAGTAGCGGGAGGGAGGTGGGCGAGCAGTACTTC
NA	few	TRBV14	TRBJ2-7	CASSPGYEQYF	TGTGCCAGCAGCCCTGGATACGAGCAGTACTTC
NA	NA	TRBV9	TRBJ2-2	CASKASTNTGELFF	TGTGCCAGCAAGGCTAGCACGAACACCGGGGAGCTGTTTTTT
NA	NA	TRBV23-1	TRBJ2-1	CATRGAGCPALRFF	TGCGCCACGCGAGGGGCAGGCTGTCCGGCCTTAAGGTTCTTC
NA	few	TRBV2	TRBJ1-5	CASRAQGAGRAQPQHF	TGTGCCAGCAGGGCCCAGGGTGCCGGCAGGGCTCAGCCCCAGCATTTT
TRBD2	NA	TRBV13	TRBJ2-1	CASSLSFLAGSSYEQFF	TGTGCCAGCAGCTTATCATTCTTAGCGGGTTCCTCCTATGAGCAGTTCTTC
TRBD1	NA	TRBV6-1	TRBJ2-7	CASSDPWTGVEQYF	TGTGCCAGCAGTGATCCCTGGACAGGGGTCGAGCAGTACTTC
NA	NA	TRBV2	TRBJ1-1	CATQSWLGTEAFF	TGTGCCACCCAGAGCTGGCTCGGCACTGAAGCTTTCTTT
TRBD2	NA	TRBV6-1	TRBJ2-3	CASSDLAGGGDTQYF	TGTGCCAGCAGTGACCTAGCGGGAGGGGGAGATACGCAGTATTTT
TRBD1	few	TRBV6-4	TRBJ1-2	CASSDRTGLGYTF	TGTGCCAGCAGTGACCGGACAGGCCTGGGCTACACCTTC
TRBD2	few	TRBV7-9	TRBJ2-2	CASSLALGTSHTGELFF	TGTGCCAGCAGCTTAGCGCTAGGGACTAGCCACACCGGGGAGCTGTTTTTT
NA	NA	TRBV9	TRBJ2-1	CASSPQGEVPYNEQFF	TGTGCCAGCAGCCCCCAGGGTGAAGTCCCCTACAATGAGCAGTTCTTC
TRBD1	NA	TRBV19	TRBJ2-2	CASRTGTGESGELFF	TGTGCCAGTAGAACCGGGACAGGGGAATCCGGGGAGCTGTTTTTT
NA	NA	TRBV30	TRBJ2-7	CAWSVRVGYEQYF	TGTGCCTGGAGTGTACGAGTCGGGTACGAGCAGTACTTC
NA	NA	TRBV28	TRBJ2-7	CASSPLPGRSWGYEQYF	TGTGCCAGCAGTCCCCTACCGGGGAGGAGTTGGGGCTACGAGCAGTACTTC
TRBD2	NA	TRBV7-2	TRBJ2-1	CASSFSGTTYNEQFF	TGTGCCAGCAGCTTCAGTGGGACTACATACAATGAGCAGTTCTTC
NA	NA	TRBV4-1	TRBJ1-5	CASSQAQGNQPQHF	TGCGCCAGCAGCCAGGCTCAGGGAAATCAGCCCCAGCATTTT
NA	NA	TRBV25-1	TRBJ1-1	CASTEGGGTEAFF	TGTGCCAGCACCGAAGGGGGTGGCACTGAAGCTTTCTTT
NA	once	TRBV13	TRBJ2-5	CASSGSFQETQYF	TGTGCCAGCAGCGGGAGTTTCCAAGAGACCCAGTACTTC
TRBD1	NA	TRBV10-2	TRBJ2-7	CASKPPLGKGAPYEQYF	TGCGCCAGCAAACCCCCCCTCGGGAAGGGGGCTCCCTACGAGCAGTACTTC
NA	NA	TRBV21-1	TRBJ2-7	CASSIGTRTVSYEQYF	TGTGCCAGCAGCATAGGGACTAGGACAGTCTCCTACGAGCAGTACTTC
NA	NA	TRBV7-9	TRBJ2-7	CASSASQPSYEQYF	TGTGCCAGCAGCGCCAGTCAACCTTCCTACGAGCAGTACTTC